What follows is one T cell receptor (beta chain) and its context. The antigen remains undetermined. From germline, CDR1 is SGHDT and CDR2 YYEEEE. V lost 0 bases and J lost 6, with 12 bases in between. The length of the CDR3 is 14 residues. The sample's treatment: oral pan-JAK inhibitor, 5-10 mg twice daily. PBMCs yielded sorted CD4+ and CD8+ T cells. These data belong to a study of CD8+ T cells in alopecia areata. About the research overall: Patients received oral tofacitinib, 5 to 10 mg twice daily, for moderate-to-severe alopecia areata. Disease severity was quantified as SALT score of affected scalp area.

cDNA reverse transcribed from extracted RNA served as the sequencing template. Measured with immunoSEQ multiplex PCR; TCRdb has only the in-frame clones, and not every one. There are some 45,000 clones in the sample; 92% occur only once, and approximately 17% lies in the top ten. Findings and limits, study-wide: The study found tofacitinib significantly decreased scalp clonality and expanded CD8+ clones among the top 100.

The material was CD8+ T cells sorted from blood, obtained at week 24, from a patient treated with tofacitinib. This TCR was sampled from a human donor with alopecia areata. The chain combines TRBV5-6 with TRBJ1-1; D call uncertain. The CDR3 sequence is CASSLVGLSSEAFF. CDR3 in DNA: TGTGCCAGCAGCTTGGTTGGGCTGTCTTCTGAAGCTTTCTTT.